The rows below give T cell receptor beta chains drawn from one sample of a study of T cells in Graves' hyperthyroidism and ophthalmopathy. TCRdb ran MiXCR on the multiplex PCR reads and lists one entry per CDR3 protein. This sample has 200,000 to 250,000 distinct CDR3 sequences, with about 15% found just once. The sequenced sample was blood. Receptor source: a young woman with Graves' ophthalmopathy. Each CDR3 is given with its conserved first and last residue. The D gene is left open where the match is weak. Not all rows give a size; the values are once, few, many and, for expanded clones, a class.

j_call,clone_size,v_call,d_call,cdr3_aa,cdr3_nt
TRBJ1-1,many,TRBV20-1,-,CSAPGVYTEAFF,TGCAGTGCTCCAGGGGTCTACACTGAAGCTTTCTTT
TRBJ2-5,many,TRBV11-3,-,CASSFGQETQYF,TGTGCCAGCAGCTTCGGGCAAGAGACCCAGTACTTC
TRBJ1-3,-,TRBV4-1,-,CASSPRPGKGNTIYF,TGCGCCAGCAGCCCACGTCCGGGGAAAGGAAACACCATATATTTT
TRBJ1-6,many,TRBV28,-,CASSLYRSSYNSPLHF,TGTGCCAGCAGTTTATACAGGAGCTCCTATAATTCACCCCTCCACTTT
TRBJ2-7,once,TRBV29-1,TRBD2,CSVCLIGTSGINEQYF,TGCAGCGTCTGTTTGATCGGGACTAGCGGGATCAACGAGCAGTACTTC
TRBJ1-6,many,TRBV10-2,-,CASRGRENVPLHF,TGCGCCAGCAGAGGCAGGGAGAACGTACCCCTCCACTTT
TRBJ2-3,many,TRBV12-3/TRBV12-4,-,CASSWTSTDTQYF,TGTGCCAGCAGTTGGACTAGCACAGATACGCAGTATTTT
TRBJ1-1,many,TRBV5-1,TRBD1,CASSLTGETEAFF,TGCGCCAGCAGCCTAACAGGGGAAACTGAAGCTTTCTTT
TRBJ2-5,many,TRBV5-5,TRBD1,CASSLVGGQGQTQYF,TGTGCCAGCAGCTTGGTGGGGGGACAGGGTCAGACCCAGTACTTC
TRBJ2-6,many,TRBV20-1,-,CSASMGATGANVLTF,TGCAGTGCTAGTATGGGGGCAACTGGGGCCAACGTCCTGACTTTC
TRBJ2-1,many,TRBV6-1,-,CASSDWIGGREQFF,TGTGCCAGCAGTGATTGGATAGGGGGGCGAGAGCAGTTCTTC
TRBJ2-3,many,TRBV28,TRBD2,CASSQGLAGGDTDTQYF,TGTGCCAGCAGTCAGGGCCTAGCGGGAGGCGACACAGATACGCAGTATTTT
TRBJ2-7,many,TRBV7-9,TRBD1,CASSLEAGGAPYEQYF,TGTGCCAGCAGCTTGGAGGCAGGGGGCGCGCCCTACGAGCAGTACTTC
TRBJ1-3,-,TRBV6-5,-,CASSYSIVTSGNTIYF,TGTGCCAGCAGTTACTCGATAGTGACCTCGGGAAACACCATATATTTT
TRBJ2-2,-,TRBV6-1,TRBD2,CASSSLTSGSMGGELFF,TGTGCCAGCAGTTCCCTGACTAGCGGGAGTATGGGCGGGGAGCTGTTTTTT
TRBJ2-7,many,TRBV3-1,TRBD1,CASSQTGQGYEQYF,TGTGCCAGCAGTCAAACGGGACAGGGTTACGAGCAGTACTTC
TRBJ2-2,many,TRBV28,-,CASSFAAGVTGELFF,TGTGCCAGCAGTTTCGCCGCCGGGGTCACCGGGGAGCTGTTTTTT
TRBJ2-7,-,TRBV28,-,CASRGGGLSSYEQYF,TGTGCCAGCAGGGGGGGGGGCCTTAGCTCCTACGAGCAGTACTTC
TRBJ1-5,many,TRBV2,-,CASSQGIGNQPQHF,TGTGCCAGCAGTCAGGGGATAGGGAATCAGCCCCAGCATTTT
TRBJ2-3,many,TRBV5-8,TRBD2,CASRNLRQREIKTDTQYF,TGTGCCAGCAGAAACCTTCGCCAGCGGGAGATTAAAACAGATACGCAGTATTTT
TRBJ1-5,-,TRBV28,TRBD1,CASSLEVGGTGGDQPQHF,TGTGCCAGCAGTTTAGAAGTAGGCGGGACAGGGGGGGATCAGCCCCAGCATTTT
TRBJ2-1,many,TRBV12-3/TRBV12-4,-,CASSLGLFYNEQFF,TGTGCCAGCAGTCTAGGACTTTTCTACAATGAGCAGTTCTTC
TRBJ1-2,many,TRBV5-1,-,CASSLGGSPWDGYTF,TGCGCCAGCAGCTTGGGTGGCTCGCCGTGGGATGGCTACACCTTC
TRBJ1-1,many,TRBV5-1,-,CASSLVEGSTEAFF,TGCGCCAGCAGCTTGGTTGAGGGGAGCACTGAAGCTTTCTTT
TRBJ2-3,many,TRBV6-2/TRBV6-3,-,CASRPQSTDTQYF,TGTGCCAGCAGACCTCAGAGCACAGATACGCAGTATTTT
TRBJ1-1,many,TRBV6-2/TRBV6-3,-,CASSYSRRANTEAFF,TGTGCCAGCAGTTACTCACGACGGGCGAACACTGAAGCTTTCTTT
TRBJ2-7,many,TRBV6-1,-,CASRTRSEQYF,TGTGCCAGCAGGACTAGAAGCGAGCAGTACTTC
TRBJ1-2,many,TRBV6-2/TRBV6-3,-,CASSSLPDSSYGYTF,TGTGCCAGCAGTTCCCTCCCGGACAGCTCCTATGGCTACACCTTC
TRBJ1-2,-,TRBV28,-,CAPEGPWVCYGYTF,TGTGCGCCTGAGGGACCGTGGGTTTGCTATGGCTACACCTTC